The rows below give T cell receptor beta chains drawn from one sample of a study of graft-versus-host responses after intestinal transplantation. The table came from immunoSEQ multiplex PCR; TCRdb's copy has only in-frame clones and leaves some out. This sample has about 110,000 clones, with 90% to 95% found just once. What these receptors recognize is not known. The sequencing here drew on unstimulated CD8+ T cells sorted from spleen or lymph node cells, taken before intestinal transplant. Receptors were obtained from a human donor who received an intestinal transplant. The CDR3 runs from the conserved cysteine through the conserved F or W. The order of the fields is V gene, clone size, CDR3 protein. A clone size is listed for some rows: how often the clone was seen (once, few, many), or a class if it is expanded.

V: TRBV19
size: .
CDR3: CASSRGLAGAFEQFF

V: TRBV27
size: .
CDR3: CASSLYYDGGRSYEQYF

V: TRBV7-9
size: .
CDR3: CASSLWVGDRGLYEQYF

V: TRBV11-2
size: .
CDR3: CASSPSAGLNYGYTF

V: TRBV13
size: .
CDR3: CASSLNRAGRYTF

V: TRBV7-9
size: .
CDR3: CASSASGPSHEQYF

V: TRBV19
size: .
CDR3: CASTWDSRNTEAFF

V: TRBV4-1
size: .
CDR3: CASSHPPADSRTTQYF

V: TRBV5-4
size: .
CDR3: CASSLAGTGPDTQYF

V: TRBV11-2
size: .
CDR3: CASSPPDGFNSPLHF

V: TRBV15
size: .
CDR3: CATNSGGTEAFF

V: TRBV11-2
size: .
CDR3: CASSLPGGTGKGEQYF

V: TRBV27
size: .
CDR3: CASRGAERSYEQYF

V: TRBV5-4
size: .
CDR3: CATGREAGELFF

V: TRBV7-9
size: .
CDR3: CASSHDLGAYEQYF

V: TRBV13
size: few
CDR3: CASSSPWNTIYF

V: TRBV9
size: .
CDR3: CASSVRSGNQPQHF

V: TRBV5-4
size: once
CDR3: CASSLVGGKNIQYF

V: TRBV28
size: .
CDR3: CASRRLASYEQYF

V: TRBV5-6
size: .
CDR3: CASSADSYEQYF

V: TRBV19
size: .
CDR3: CASSLSLAGNNNEQFF

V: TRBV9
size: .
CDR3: CANSAEGSPYNEQFF

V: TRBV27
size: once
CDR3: CASSFGSGRAYEQYF

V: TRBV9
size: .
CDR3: CASSVAEGRYNEQFF

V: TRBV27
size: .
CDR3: CASSLGQGGTEVFF

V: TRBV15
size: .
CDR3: CATSRVEGTEAFF

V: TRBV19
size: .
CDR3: CASSIGTPSYEQYF

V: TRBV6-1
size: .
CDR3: CASSELAGGVDTQYF

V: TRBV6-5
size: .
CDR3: CASSPKLNRAEQYF

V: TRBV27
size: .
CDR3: CASSPSGSSYNEQFF

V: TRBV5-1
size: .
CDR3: CASSQDDRQLAGVGDTQYF

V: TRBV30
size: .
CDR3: CAWSSTENTEAFF